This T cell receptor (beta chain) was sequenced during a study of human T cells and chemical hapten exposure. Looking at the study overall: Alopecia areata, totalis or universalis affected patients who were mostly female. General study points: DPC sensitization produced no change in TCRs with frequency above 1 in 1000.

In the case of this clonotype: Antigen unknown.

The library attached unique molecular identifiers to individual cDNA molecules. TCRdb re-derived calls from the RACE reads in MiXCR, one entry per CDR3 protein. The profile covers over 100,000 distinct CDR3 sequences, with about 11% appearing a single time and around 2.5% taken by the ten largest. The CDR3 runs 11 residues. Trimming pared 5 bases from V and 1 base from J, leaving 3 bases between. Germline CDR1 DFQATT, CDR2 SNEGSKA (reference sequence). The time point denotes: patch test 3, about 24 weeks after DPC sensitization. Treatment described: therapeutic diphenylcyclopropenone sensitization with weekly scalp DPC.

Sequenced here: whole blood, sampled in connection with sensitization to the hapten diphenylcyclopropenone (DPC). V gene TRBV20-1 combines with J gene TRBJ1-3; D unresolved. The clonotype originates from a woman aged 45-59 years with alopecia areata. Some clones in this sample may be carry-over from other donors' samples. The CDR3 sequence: CSAESGNTIYF. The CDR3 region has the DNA TGCAGTGCTGAATCTGGAAACACCATATATTTT.